This T cell receptor beta chain came from a study of T cells in localized non-small cell lung cancer. TCRdb keeps only in-frame clones here, not all; method: immunoSEQ multiplex PCR. The data contain over 30,000 clones, roughly nine tenths of them singletons. The CDR3 has 16 amino acids. CDR1 and CDR2 from the germline V gene are SGDLS and YYNGEE. Trimming stripped 0 bases from V and 1 base from J, with 10 bases between. This chain joins TRBV9 and TRBJ2-2; TRBD2 might be the D (5 bases). The material sequenced was peripheral blood, taken before any cancer treatment. The clonotype originates from a man aged 40 to 75 with stage I lung adenocarcinoma. CDR3 sequence (DNA): TGTGCCAGCAGCGTAGGACTAACGGAGAACACCGGGGAGCTGTTTTTT. Translated, it gives CASSVGLTENTGELFF. Looking up the rest from reference TRBV9 and TRBJ2-2 gives the full variable domain: DSGVTQTPKHLITATGQRVTLRCSPRSGDLSVYWYQQSLDQGLQFLIQYYNGEERAKGNILERFSAQQFPDLHSELNLSSLELGDSALYFCASSVGLTENTGELFFGEGSRLTVL.